Shown below are 8 T cell receptor beta chains from a single sample sequenced in a study of post-analysis software for immune sequencing data. The study, taken as a whole, reports: Patients used several TRBV segments, including TRBV5-6, TRBV5-1 and TRBV20-1, more often than controls.

No antigen has been assigned to these receptors. Incorporated into the TCR beta cDNA libraries were unique molecular identifiers, which served to reduce PCR and sequencing biases. TCRdb reprocessed the PCR reads via MiXCR and lists one record per CDR3 protein. Among approximately 730,000 distinct CDR3 sequences listed, roughly 30% were seen once. Sequencing was done on a sample of blood. These receptors were taken from a girl under 18 with multiple sclerosis.

CDR3 bases: TGTGCCAGCAGCCCCGGCCCCCTTATCGACGAGCAGTACTTC. Its translation: CASSPGPLIDEQYF. The chain has TRBV7-2 and TRBJ2-7; no firm D call. V was clipped by 5 bases and J by 5 bases, with 16 bases between them. This CDR3 is 14 amino acids long. Germline values: CDR1 SGHTA, CDR2 FQGNSA.

There are a few counts of this clonotype. The chain is built from TRBV10-3 and TRBJ1-5; a possible D gene is TRBD1 (6 bases). The CDR3 is made up of 14 amino acids. The V end lost 7 bases, the J end lost 9 bases, and 19 bases lay between the germline ends. Germline CDR1 and CDR2: ENHRY and SYGVKD. The CDR3 DNA follows: TGTGCCATCAACCCGGACAGTACGGTTTGGCCCCAGCATTTT. Encoded protein: CAINPDSTVWPQHF.

This clonotype has ten or more counts. The CDR3 nucleotides are TGCGCCAGCAGCTTTGGTGGGAGCCAGGAGCAGTTCTTC. Translation gives CASSFGGSQEQFF. The genes are TRBV5-1 and TRBJ2-1, with a possible D match to TRBD2 (5 bases). Germline loops: CDR1 SGHRS, CDR2 YFSETQ. The CDR3 is 13 residues long. V was trimmed by 2 bases and J by 10 bases, leaving 13 bases between them.

This clonotype was recorded a few times. The chain couples TRBV11-2 to TRBJ2-5; D is uncertain. Trimming left V 0 bases short and J 3 bases short, with 17 bases between. This CDR3 is 17 amino acids long. Germline V gene data show CDR1 as SGHAT and CDR2 as FQNNGV. This chain's CDR3 is CASSLEVGRWGKETQYF. In DNA form, the CDR3 reads TGTGCCAGCAGCTTAGAGGTCGGCAGGTGGGGAAAAGAGACCCAGTACTTC.

The V and J genes are TRBV3-1 and TRBJ2-7; 7 bases agree with TRBD1. The J call may not be correct, given that the DNA end is closer to TRBJ2-5. The germline V gene has CDR1 LGHDT and CDR2 YNNKEL (reference sequence). The CDR3 extends over 16 amino acids. In nucleotides, the CDR3 is TGTGCCAGCAGCCTCGACCTCAGACAGGGCGGGGAGACCCAGTACTTC. It yields the protein CASSLDLRQGGETQYF.

There are a few counts of this clonotype. This chain connects TRBV12-5 to TRBJ2-5, with D perhaps matching TRBD2 (5 bases). The CDR3 has 12 amino acids. The germline gives CDR1 LGHNT, CDR2 FRNRAP. Trimming left V 7 bases short and J 5 bases short, with 11 bases between. The CDR3, as DNA: TGTGCTAGTGCCCCGGCGGGTGAGACCCAGTACTTC. Amino acid sequence: CASAPAGETQYF.

This clonotype has just a few counts. J is TRBJ1-1 and V is TRBV4-1, with a possible D match to TRBD1 (5 bases). Germline V gene sequence: CDR1 MGHRA, CDR2 YSYEKL. This CDR3 region has 15 residues. V lost 0 bases, J lost 3 bases, and 11 bases lay in between. The CDR3 sequence: CASSQDSRVDTEAFF. CDR3 DNA: TGCGCCAGCAGCCAAGATAGCAGGGTAGACACTGAAGCTTTCTTT.

This clonotype was seen a few times. The V call is TRBV7-2, the J call TRBJ2-1; 8 nucleotides line up with TRBD2. Germline V gene data show CDR1 as SGHTA and CDR2 as FQGNSA. Unmatched junction bases numbered 12, after V lost 2 bases and J lost 9 bases. This CDR3 is 16 amino acids long. The CDR3 reads CASSLSRLAGSGEQFF. The CDR3 DNA reads TGTGCCAGCAGCTTATCACGGCTAGCGGGTTCGGGTGAGCAGTTCTTC.